This is a list of T cell receptor beta chains from one sample in a study of T cell repertoires in cytomegalovirus infection. TCRdb re-called the reads through MiXCR, storing one row per CDR3 protein. The sample lists roughly 990,000 distinct CDR3 sequences, around 31% seen once, with over 13% in the top ten. No cognate antigen is known for these TCRs. The material was cultured CD8+ T cells from PBMCs, obtained from culture after CMV antigen stimulation. All receptors come from a human donor in good health (CMV status not recorded). Some clones in this sample may be carry-over from other donors' samples. CDR3s include the opening cysteine and the closing phenylalanine or tryptophan. The D gene is left open where the match is weak. Clone sizes are given selectively: once, few, many, or a class where the clone is expanded.

v_call: TRBV10-3; clone_size: NA; j_call: TRBJ1-5; d_call: NA; cdr3_nt: TGTGCCATCAGTGATCGGGGCTGGAATCAGCCCCAGCATTTT; cdr3_aa: CAISDRGWNQPQHF
v_call: TRBV7-4; clone_size: NA; j_call: TRBJ1-2; d_call: NA; cdr3_nt: TGTGCCAGCAGCTTTTGGGACGCCGCTAACTATGGCTACACCTTC; cdr3_aa: CASSFWDAANYGYTF
v_call: TRBV5-6; clone_size: NA; j_call: TRBJ1-5; d_call: NA; cdr3_nt: TGTGCCAGCAGCTTAGGCGACGAACCTGATTGGGATCAGCCCCAGCATTTT; cdr3_aa: CASSLGDEPDWDQPQHF
v_call: TRBV7-9; clone_size: NA; j_call: TRBJ2-7; d_call: TRBD2; cdr3_nt: TGTGCCAGCAGCTTAACTAGCGGGGGGGACGAGCAGTACTTC; cdr3_aa: CASSLTSGGDEQYF
v_call: TRBV6-6; clone_size: few; j_call: TRBJ2-1; d_call: NA; cdr3_nt: TGTGCCAGCAGTTGGATAGAGTACAATGAGCAGTTCTTC; cdr3_aa: CASSWIEYNEQFF
v_call: TRBV6-2/TRBV6-3; clone_size: NA; j_call: TRBJ1-3; d_call: NA; cdr3_nt: TGTGCCAGCAGTTATTCCCTTTTCGGCCGGGACACCATATATTTT; cdr3_aa: CASSYSLFGRDTIYF
v_call: TRBV7-3; clone_size: few; j_call: TRBJ2-5; d_call: NA; cdr3_nt: TGTGCCAGCAGCTTAAGGGCGGCGTACCAAGAGACCCAGTACTTC; cdr3_aa: CASSLRAAYQETQYF
v_call: TRBV19; clone_size: NA; j_call: TRBJ1-5; d_call: NA; cdr3_nt: TGTGCCAGTAGTGGGGGGGCAGGCAATCAGCCCCAGCATTTT; cdr3_aa: CASSGGAGNQPQHF
v_call: TRBV11-2; clone_size: NA; j_call: TRBJ2-2; d_call: TRBD2; cdr3_nt: TGTGCCAGCAGCTTCAGCGGGGGGCTTAACACCGGGGAGCTGTTTTTT; cdr3_aa: CASSFSGGLNTGELFF
v_call: TRBV7-8; clone_size: many; j_call: TRBJ2-2; d_call: NA; cdr3_nt: TGTGCCAGCAGCCAGACCGGGGAGCTGTTTTTT; cdr3_aa: CASSQTGELFF
v_call: TRBV6-4; clone_size: NA; j_call: TRBJ2-6; d_call: TRBD1; cdr3_nt: TGTGCCAGCAGCCTCCCGAATCTAGGACAGGGGGACTCTGGGGCCAACGTCCTGACTTTC; cdr3_aa: CASSLPNLGQGDSGANVLTF
v_call: TRBV5-5; clone_size: NA; j_call: TRBJ2-1; d_call: NA; cdr3_nt: TGTGCCAGCGTCGTGTGGGATAGCTCCTACAATGAGCAGTTCTTC; cdr3_aa: CASVVWDSSYNEQFF
v_call: TRBV7-3; clone_size: few; j_call: TRBJ2-5; d_call: TRBD1; cdr3_nt: TGTGCCAGCAGCCCGGACAGGAGCCAAGAGACCCAGTACTTC; cdr3_aa: CASSPDRSQETQYF
v_call: TRBV6-6; clone_size: NA; j_call: TRBJ2-5; d_call: NA; cdr3_nt: TGTGCCAGCAGTTACAGGGAAAGGGGCCAAGAGACCCAGTACTTC; cdr3_aa: CASSYRERGQETQYF
v_call: TRBV4-3; clone_size: NA; j_call: TRBJ1-4; d_call: NA; cdr3_nt: TGCGCCAGCAGCCAAGAGGGCGTTTTGGGTGGATATGAAAAACTGTTTTTT; cdr3_aa: CASSQEGVLGGYEKLFF
v_call: TRBV5-4; clone_size: many; j_call: TRBJ2-6; d_call: NA; cdr3_nt: TGTGCCAGCAGCTTCGGCAGCTCTGGGGCCAACGTCCTGACTTTC; cdr3_aa: CASSFGSSGANVLTF
v_call: TRBV7-9; clone_size: few; j_call: TRBJ2-1; d_call: TRBD2; cdr3_nt: TGTGCCAGCAGCTCACCGGGACTACAGTTCTTC; cdr3_aa: CASSSPGLQFF